This passage covers 25 T cell receptor beta chains from one sample sequenced in a study of shared clonotypes between healthy human individuals. Clones were read by immunoSEQ multiplex PCR, and TCRdb kept only the in-frame ones, dropping some. Of about 1.5 million clones in the sample, 95% to 99% were seen once. Sequenced: naive CD4+ T cells sorted from blood. Described subset: CD45RA+ positively selected. Every receptor here comes from a young man in good health.

This clone appeared a single time. This chain joins TRBV11-3 and TRBJ2-5, with D uncertain. This CDR3 region has 13 residues. Between the trimmed V and J ends, which lost 5 bases and 2 bases, there was a span of 9 bases. Looked up from germline, CDR1 is SGHNT and CDR2 is YENEEA. The CDR3 sequence is CASSPPSQETQYF. The CDR3 bases are TGTGCCAGCAGCCCCCCTTCGCAAGAGACCCAGTACTTC.

The rearrangement links TRBV7-9 to TRBJ1-4; D perhaps matches TRBD1 (5 bases). This CDR3 comprises 15 residues. V lost 5 bases and J lost 8, with 18 bases in between. Germline CDR1 reads SEHNR; CDR2 reads FQNEAQ (reference sequence). CDR3 DNA: TGTGCCAGCAGCCGGGGTGGAGGGGAGGAAGAAAAACTGTTTTTT. Translation: CASSRGGGEEEKLFF. Full variable domain (outside the CDR3, taken from reference TRBV7-9 and TRBJ1-4): DTGVSQNPRHKITKRGQNVTFRCDPISEHNRLYWYRQTLGQGPEFLTYFQNEAQLEKSRLLSDRFSAERPKGSFSTLEIQRTEQGDSAMYLCASSRGGGEEEKLFFGSGTQLSVL.

The genes are TRBV19 and TRBJ1-2; D gene uncertain. Germline V gene sequence: CDR1 LNHDA, CDR2 SQIVND (reference sequence). The V end lost 3 bases, the J end lost 0 bases, and 11 bases lay between the germline ends. CDR3 length: 15 residues. CDR3 region: CASSMRRSSNYGYTF. CDR3 in DNA: TGTGCCAGTAGTATGCGAAGGTCTTCTAACTATGGCTACACCTTC. Based on the CDR3 plus reference TRBV19 and TRBJ1-2, the full variable domain is DGGITQSPKYLFRKEGQNVTLSCEQNLNHDAMYWYRQDPGQGLRLIYYSQIVNDFQKGDIAEGYSVSREKKESFPLTVTSAQKNPTAFYLCASSMRRSSNYGYTFGSGTRLTVV.

The chain has TRBV6-1 and TRBJ2-3; D perhaps matches TRBD1 (6 bases). The germline CDR1 and CDR2 sequences are MNHNS and SASEGT. V was pared by 6 bases and J by 2 bases, with 12 bases between. CDR3 size: 14 residues. The CDR3 loop is CASSFDRYTDTQYF. The DNA for the CDR3 is TGTGCCAGCAGCTTTGACAGGTACACAGATACGCAGTATTTT.

The chain has TRBV6-5 and TRBJ1-3; D is undetermined. CDR3 length: 15 amino acids. Per germline, CDR1 MNHEY and CDR2 SVGAGI. Trimming shortened V by 0 bases and J by 0 bases, and 6 bases separated the two germline ends. The CDR3 loop is CASSYSEASGNTIYF. Written as DNA, the CDR3 is TGTGCCAGCAGTTACTCGGAGGCCTCTGGAAACACCATATATTTT.

This clone was counted a single time. The V call is TRBV5-1, the J call TRBJ2-3; the match to TRBD2 covers 8 bases. This CDR3 is built from 16 residues. V was clipped by 4 bases and J by 3 bases; unmatched bases: 10. The germline V gene has CDR1 SGHRS and CDR2 YFSETQ. The CDR3: CASSLLAGGVTDTQYF. The CDR3 DNA is TGCGCCAGCAGCCTTTTGGCGGGGGGAGTGACAGATACGCAGTATTTT.

V and J are TRBV9 and TRBJ1-1, with 8 bases that match TRBD1. Unmatched junction bases numbered 10, after V lost 5 bases and J lost 4 bases. Germline V gene lookup returns CDR1 SGDLS and CDR2 YYNGEE. This CDR3 comprises 15 residues. CDR3 in DNA: TGTGCCAGCAGACGGACAGGGTCGTTGGGCACTGAAGCTTTCTTT. Its protein product is CASRRTGSLGTEAFF.

The V and J genes are TRBV10-2 and TRBJ2-1; D gene ambiguous. With 0 bases removed from V and 7 bases from J, the gap between germline ends came to 4 bases. The CDR3 loop spans 12 amino acids. Germline CDR1 reads WSHSY; CDR2 reads SAAADI. The CDR3 region has the DNA TGCGCCAGCAGTGAGTCTTGGAATGAGCAGTTCTTC. Translation gives CASSESWNEQFF.

The V and J genes are TRBV10-3 and TRBJ2-5, with D possibly called TRBD1 or TRBD2 (5 bases each). Germline-derived CDR1 and CDR2 are ENHRY and SYGVKD. CDR3 length: 12 residues. V lost 2 bases to trimming and J lost 8 bases, with 9 bases between them. The chain's CDR3 is CAISEPRGTQYF. The DNA for the CDR3 is TGTGCCATCAGTGAGCCGAGGGGTACCCAGTACTTC.

The chain joins TRBV25-1 to TRBJ1-1, with D uncertain. The germline V gene has CDR1 MGHDK and CDR2 SYGVNS. This CDR3 has 17 residues. V dropped 1 base and J dropped 3 bases, with 18 bases sitting between them. The CDR3 is CASSESGGGNGDTEAFF. The CDR3 DNA reads as TGTGCCAGCAGTGAATCAGGCGGAGGGAACGGGGACACTGAAGCTTTCTTT.

The J gene is TRBJ2-1, the V gene TRBV2; 13 nucleotides align to TRBD2. Germline-derived CDR1 and CDR2 are SNHLY and FYNNEI. The CDR3 extends over 16 amino acids. Trimming took 6 bases from V and 6 from J; bases not matched to a gene: 8. CDR3 protein: CASRPTGTSGVNEQFF. The CDR3 DNA sequence: TGTGCCAGCAGGCCCACCGGGACTAGCGGGGTCAATGAGCAGTTCTTC.

This chain uses TRBV9 with TRBJ1-2; no definite D call. The CDR3 length is 13 residues. Germline V gives CDR1 SGDLS, CDR2 YYNGEE. Trimming took 4 bases from V and 4 from J, leaving 11 bases between them. CDR3 loop: CASSPPSAYGYTF. CDR3 DNA: TGTGCCAGCAGCCCCCCGTCCGCCTATGGCTACACCTTC.

This chain uses TRBV7-3 with TRBJ2-1; 12 bases are a match to TRBD2. CDR3 length: 15 residues. Germline values: CDR1 SGHTA, CDR2 FQGTGA. J lost 10 bases, V lost 5 bases, and 9 bases had no gene match. The CDR3 nucleotides are TGTGCCAGCAGCCCTCGACTAGCGGGAGAACTAGAGCAGTTCTTC. This translates into CASSPRLAGELEQFF.

The chain recombines TRBV6-5 with TRBJ2-1; the match to TRBD2 covers 9 bases. From germline, CDR1 is MNHEY and CDR2 SVGAGI. V lost 3 bases and J lost 4; bases outside the gene matches: 7. The CDR3 loop spans 16 amino acids. The CDR3: CASSYAGTSRYNEQFF. CDR3 bases: TGTGCCAGCAGTTATGCCGGGACTAGCAGATACAATGAGCAGTTCTTC.

This clone was counted once. V gene TRBV7-8 combines with J gene TRBJ1-1; possible D gene TRBD1, 5 bases. The CDR3 is 15 amino acids. Trimming shortened V by 6 bases and J by 5 bases, and 19 bases separated the two germline ends. CDR1 is SGHVS and CDR2 is FQNEAQ in the germline V gene. The chain's CDR3 is CASSQGPVGGTEAFF. The CDR3 DNA sequence: TGTGCCAGCAGTCAAGGGCCAGTCGGGGGGACTGAAGCTTTCTTT.

The V gene is TRBV6-5, the J gene TRBJ2-1, with 11 bases aligning to TRBD2. J gave up 6 bases and V 5 bases, and 6 bases lay outside the gene matches. CDR1 MNHEY and CDR2 SVGAGI come from the germline V gene. The CDR3 has 15 residues. CDR3 sequence: CASSALGTSGNEQFF. CDR3 nucleotides: TGTGCCAGCAGTGCTTTGGGGACTAGCGGCAATGAGCAGTTCTTC.

The chain combines TRBV5-4 with TRBJ2-3; 8 nucleotides match TRBD1. The V and J ends lost 4 bases and 3 bases, in that order; junction bases with no gene match: 7. This CDR3 region has 15 residues. Germline V CDR1 and CDR2: SGHNT, YYREEE (reference sequence). The CDR3 loop reads CASSQRTGRTDTQYF. The CDR3 DNA is TGTGCCAGCAGCCAGAGGACAGGGAGGACAGATACGCAGTATTTT.

The gene calls are TRBV5-1 and TRBJ2-3; D might be TRBD1 or TRBD2, each matching 7 bases. V lost 6 bases to trimming and J lost 5 bases, with 16 bases between them. The CDR3 runs to 14 residues. Germline V CDR1 and CDR2: SGHRS, YFSETQ. The CDR3 sequence is CASTQGGDGDTQYF. DNA for the CDR3: TGCGCCAGCACCCAGGGGGGGGATGGAGATACGCAGTATTTT.

The chain has TRBV5-1 and TRBJ1-1; D remains unclear. Germline V gene lookup returns CDR1 SGHRS and CDR2 YFSETQ. The CDR3 extends over 14 amino acids. The V and J ends lost 5 bases and 0 bases respectively, with 11 bases between them. CDR3 sequence: CASRVVSVNTEAFF. The CDR3 nucleotides are TGCGCCAGCAGAGTGGTGTCAGTGAACACTGAAGCTTTCTTT.

Comment on this clone: Other DNA sequences in the same sample also yield this CDR3. V gene TRBV19 combines with J gene TRBJ1-1; no clear D gene. Trimming shortened V by 5 bases and J by 0 bases, and 4 bases separated the two germline ends. The CDR3 runs 12 residues. Germline V gene lookup returns CDR1 LNHDA and CDR2 SQIVND (reference sequence). CDR3 sequence reads: CASSFLNTEAFF. The CDR3, as DNA: TGTGCCAGTAGTTTTTTGAACACTGAAGCTTTCTTT.

The chain employs TRBV27 and TRBJ2-5; perhaps TRBD2 as D (5 bases). The CDR3 has 14 amino acids. Germline V gene lookup returns CDR1 MNHEY and CDR2 SMNVEV (reference sequence). V was pared by 2 bases and J by 1 base, with 8 bases between. CDR3 bases: TGTGCCAGCAGTTTAGCGGGCCGCCAAGAGACCCAGTACTTC. Protein sequence: CASSLAGRQETQYF.

This clone was counted a single time. Other DNA variants within this sample encode the same CDR3. V usage is TRBV11-2 and J usage is TRBJ1-2; no clear D gene. Between the trimmed V and J ends, which lost 5 bases and 0 bases, there was a span of 7 bases. The CDR3 has 13 amino acids. Germline-derived CDR1 and CDR2 are SGHAT and FQNNGV. The CDR3 sequence: CASSLGSNYGYTF. In nucleotides, the CDR3 is TGTGCCAGCAGCCTTGGTTCTAACTATGGCTACACCTTC.

The chain combines TRBV18 with TRBJ2-7; D is unresolved. The germline V gene encodes CDR1 KGHSH and CDR2 LQKENI. The CDR3 consists of 12 residues. Trimming stripped 4 bases from V and 6 bases from J, with 10 bases between. CDR3 nucleotide sequence: TGTGCCAGCTCACTTGTCAATGTCGAGCAGTACTTC. Encoded protein: CASSLVNVEQYF.

The chain joins TRBV7-3 to TRBJ1-2, with 7 bases that match TRBD1. The CDR3 has 15 amino acids. Germline V lookup: CDR1 SGHTA, CDR2 FQGTGA. Trimming cost V 3 bases and J 2 bases; bases outside gene matches: 6. The CDR3 region has the DNA TGTGCCAGCAGCTTGTGGACAGGAGGAAACTATGGCTACACCTTC. This encodes CASSLWTGGNYGYTF. Filled out from reference TRBV7-3 and TRBJ1-2, the complete variable domain reads GAGVSQTPSNKVTEKGKYVELRCDPISGHTALYWYRQSLGQGPEFLIYFQGTGAADDSGLPNDRFFAVRPEGSVSTLKIQRTERGDSAVYLCASSLWTGGNYGYTFGSGTRLTVV.

This clone has only one observation. The J gene is TRBJ2-7, the V gene TRBV28, with 8 bases that match TRBD2. CDR3 size: 17 residues. Unmatched junction bases numbered 15, after V lost 5 bases and J lost 3 bases. The V gene's germline CDR1 is MDHEN and CDR2 SYDVKM. The CDR3 coding sequence is TGTGCCAGCAGTCCCTCATGGGGGCGGGGGGCCGTCTACGAGCAGTACTTC. The encoded protein is CASSPSWGRGAVYEQYF.